The clone carrying this T cell receptor beta chain occurred once. Its antigen is undetermined. Per germline, CDR1 GTSNPN and CDR2 SVGIG (reference sequence). The ends were cut back, 2 bases at V and 4 bases at J, with 9 bases in the middle. The CDR3 length is 13 residues. This sample was included in a study of T cell repertoires in cytomegalovirus infection. Study in general: TCR beta signatures that were public indicated CMV infection and matching HLA type.

The study, taken as a whole, reports: Carriers of CMV plus the relevant HLA were identified by cumulative public TCR beta family frequency. The study found HLA-C-restricted CMV-specific TCR beta clonotypes dominating the ex vivo response.

TCRdb re-called the reads with MiXCR, one entry per CDR3 protein. Here the sample spans fewer than 200,000 distinct CDR3 sequences, about 21% being singletons. This chain connects TRBV30 to TRBJ1-5; tentatively, D is TRBD1 (6 bases). Sequencing was done on a sample of PBMCs. The TCR was taken from a human donor in good health (CMV status not recorded). Some clones in this sample may be carry-over from other donors' samples. CDR3 protein: CAWSRDTNQPQHF. For the CDR3, the DNA is TGTGCCTGGAGTCGGGACACGAATCAGCCCCAGCATTTT.